This TCR beta chain came from a study of Ad26.COV2.S vaccination and SARS-CoV-2 variants (dated by TCRdb to about 2021). For context, the study as a whole: Vaccine-arm donors were drawn from COV1001, a multicentre, randomized, double-blind, placebo-controlled phase I-IIa trial of Ad26.COV2.S in healthy adults. Ad26.COV2.S was given intramuscularly at 5x10^10 or 1x10^11 viral particles, as a single shot or as two shots 56 days apart. TCRbeta repertoire sequencing was used to assess the specificity and breadth of SARS-CoV-2-reactive T cell receptors after Ad26.COV2.S vaccination. The TCR-sequenced set comprised about 30 samples: some 20 Ad26.COV2.S vaccine recipients, 5 placebo recipients and 8 SARS-CoV-2 convalescent individuals. Trial participants were randomized into five groups of five: low-dose or high-dose Ad26.COV2.S given once or twice, or placebo on both occasions. Investigators did not know the trial group allocation while performing experiments and assessing outcomes. The paper as a whole reports these results and caveats: After vaccination, substantial breadth of spike-specific CD8+ and CD4+ T cell responses was reported. The study was not powered for comparison of responses between vaccine doses or regimens. According to the authors, total T cell responses may have been underestimated by the TCR breadth and depth analyses. Vaccine and placebo recipients had comparable non-spike TCR breadth, which fits with the vaccine containing only spike. Ad26.COV2.S recipients had higher spike-specific TCR breadth than placebo recipients (P = 0.0014).

Read against the paper, the sample's treatment or condition label means: roughly 18 received Ad26.COV2.S at low or high dose, single or two shots; roughly 5 received placebo; per-sample allocation not given. Repertoires of vaccine and placebo recipients were sequenced from samples collected on day 63 after the first injection. In Cohort 1b, 25 to 30 adults aged 18-55 years were enrolled at a single site in Boston, USA, between 29 July and 7 August 2020. Ad26.COV2.S consisted of a replication-incompetent adenovirus type 26 vector by which a prefusion-stabilized SARS-CoV-2 spike protein from the original Wuhan strain was expressed. CDR1 and CDR2, looked up from the germline V gene (reference sequence), are DFQATT and SNEGSKA. The CDR3 goes from the cysteine to the phenylalanine over 14 residues. The sequence is cut down to CDR3 DNA, 42 bases in frame from base 1. V loses 3 bases of germline sequence and J loses 2 bases, and the interval between the two ends is 14 bases.

As to this clone: It has no known antigen specificity. One base away there is no much larger clone; base qualities are not given.

TCRbeta CDR3 regions were sequenced with the immunoSEQ Assay. After extraction, genomic DNA underwent amplification by bias-controlled multiplex PCR, followed by high-throughput sequencing. As for the authors' bioinformatics: To quantify the absolute abundance of every unique TCRbeta CDR3 region, sequences were collapsed and filtered. T cell fraction was estimated by normalizing TCRbeta template counts to usable DNA, with usable DNA measured through amplification of reference genes found in all nucleated cells. Repertoire TCRs were annotated as SARS-CoV-2-specific when V gene, CDR3 amino acid sequence and J gene were exactly matched to a known reactive TCR set. The reference SARS-CoV-2 TCR set was derived from MIRA and filtered for enrichment in COVID-19-positive ImmuneCODE repertoires, a step that removed public or cross-reactive TCRs. Using the MIRA antigens, annotated TCRs were further analysed by specific ORF or by position within an ORF. Breadth was defined as the number of annotated unique rearrangements divided by the total number of unique productive rearrangements, and depth was defined as the summed frequency of the annotated unique rearrangements. TCR breadth was compared between groups using two-sided Wilcoxon rank-sum tests. TCRdb took this table from immuneACCESS and kept in-frame rearrangements with V and J called. Such tables lack part of the clones; where checked against another copy, unresolved V genes explain under half of the gap, and the rest is unexplained. V, J and clone size reflect that table, while D and trimming were determined from the DNA. The sample data list about 680,000 clones, and 89% of these were observed just once. The ten biggest clones cover approximately 1.5% of the sample.

The rearrangement combines TRBV20-1 with TRBJ2-7; matching of 6 bases hints at TRBD1 as the D gene. The TCR originated in a person between 18 and 59 years old who received the Ad26.COV2.S COVID-19 vaccine or a placebo. The sample here was peripheral blood, taken in a trial of Ad26.COV2.S vaccine versus placebo. The CDR3 reads CSASTGKGTYEQYF. At the DNA level, the sequence is TGCAGTGCTAGTACAGGGAAGGGGACCTACGAGCAGTACTTC.